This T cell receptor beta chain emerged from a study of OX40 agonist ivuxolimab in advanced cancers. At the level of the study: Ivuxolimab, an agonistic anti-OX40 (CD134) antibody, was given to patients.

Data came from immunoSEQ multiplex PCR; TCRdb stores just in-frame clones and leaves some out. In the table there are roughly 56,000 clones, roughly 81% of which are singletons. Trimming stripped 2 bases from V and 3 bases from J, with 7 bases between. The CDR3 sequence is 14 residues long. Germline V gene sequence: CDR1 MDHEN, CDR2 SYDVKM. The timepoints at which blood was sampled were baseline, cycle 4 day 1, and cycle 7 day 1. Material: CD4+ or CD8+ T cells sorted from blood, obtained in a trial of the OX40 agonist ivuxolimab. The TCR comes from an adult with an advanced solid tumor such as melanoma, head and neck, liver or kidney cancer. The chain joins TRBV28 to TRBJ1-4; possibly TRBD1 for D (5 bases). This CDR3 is CASSLGGPNEKLFF. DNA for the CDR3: TGTGCCAGCAGTTTAGGGGGACCTAATGAAAAACTGTTTTTT.